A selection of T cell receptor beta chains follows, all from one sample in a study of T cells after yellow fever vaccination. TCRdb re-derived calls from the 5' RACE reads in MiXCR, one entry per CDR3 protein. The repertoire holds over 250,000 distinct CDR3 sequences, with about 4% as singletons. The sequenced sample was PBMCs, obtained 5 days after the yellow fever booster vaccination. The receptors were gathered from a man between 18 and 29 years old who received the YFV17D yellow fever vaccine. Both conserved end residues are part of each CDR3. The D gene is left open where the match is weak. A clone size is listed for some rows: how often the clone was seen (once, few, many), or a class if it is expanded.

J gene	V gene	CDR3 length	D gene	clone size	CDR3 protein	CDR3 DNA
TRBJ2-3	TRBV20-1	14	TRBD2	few	CSVPPGGATDTQYF	TGCAGTGTTCCACCCGGGGGGGCCACAGATACGCAGTATTTT
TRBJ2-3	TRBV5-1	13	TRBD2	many	CASRTGGEDTQYF	TGCGCCAGCAGGACCGGGGGGGAAGATACGCAGTATTTT
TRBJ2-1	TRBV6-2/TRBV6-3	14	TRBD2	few	CASTPGLVYNEQFF	TGTGCCAGCACTCCGGGACTAGTATACAATGAGCAGTTCTTC
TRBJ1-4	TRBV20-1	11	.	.	CSALNREKLFF	TGCAGTGCCCTAAACAGAGAAAAACTGTTTTTT
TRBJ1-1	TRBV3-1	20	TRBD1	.	CASSRLRGSRGITSGTEAFF	TGTGCCAGCAGCCGTCTAAGAGGGTCCAGGGGGATTACTTCGGGCACTGAAGCTTTCTTT
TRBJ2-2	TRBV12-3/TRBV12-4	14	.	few	CASSLEGGDGELFF	TGTGCCAGCAGTTTAGAGGGTGGCGACGGGGAGCTGTTTTTT
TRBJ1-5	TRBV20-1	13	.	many	CSASPDSNQPQHF	TGCAGTGCGAGCCCTGACAGCAATCAGCCCCAGCATTTT
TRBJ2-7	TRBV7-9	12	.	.	CASSPRVSEQYF	TGTGCCAGCAGCCCCAGGGTTAGCGAGCAGTACTTC
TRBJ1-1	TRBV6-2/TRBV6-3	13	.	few	CASSYRDGTEAFF	TGTGCCAGCAGTTACCGAGACGGCACTGAAGCTTTCTTT
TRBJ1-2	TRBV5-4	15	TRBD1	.	CASSLRTGGGYGYTF	TGTGCCAGCAGCTTGCGGACAGGGGGCGGTTATGGCTACACCTTC
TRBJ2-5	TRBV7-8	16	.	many	CASSASARDGQETQYF	TGTGCCAGCAGCGCATCGGCTCGGGACGGCCAAGAGACCCAGTACTTC
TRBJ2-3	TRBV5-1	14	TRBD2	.	CASSPGTSKDTQYF	TGCGCCAGCAGCCCCGGGACTAGCAAGGATACGCAGTATTTT
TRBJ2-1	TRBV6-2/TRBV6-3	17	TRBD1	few	CASSYSVTGTGGNEQFF	TGTGCCAGCAGTTACTCGGTTACCGGGACAGGTGGCAATGAGCAGTTCTTC
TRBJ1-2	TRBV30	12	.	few	CAWNPGGYGYTF	TGTGCCTGGAACCCGGGGGGATATGGCTACACCTTC
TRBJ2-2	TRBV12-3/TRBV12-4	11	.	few	CASSHAGELFF	TGTGCCAGCAGTCACGCCGGGGAGCTGTTTTTT
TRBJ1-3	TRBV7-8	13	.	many	CASSLKGGNTIYF	TGTGCCAGCAGCTTAAAAGGAGGAAACACCATATATTTT
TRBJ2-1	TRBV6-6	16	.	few	CASSYSGQEGYNEQFF	TGTGCCAGCAGTTACTCCGGACAGGAGGGATACAATGAGCAGTTCTTC
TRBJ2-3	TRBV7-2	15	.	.	CASSAPGTSTDTQYF	TGTGCCAGCAGCGCCCCCGGGACTAGCACAGATACGCAGTATTTT